This T cell receptor (beta chain) was observed in a study of tumor-infiltrating lymphocytes in primary liver carcinoma. Overall study results and limits: Significantly greater top-250-clone fractions characterized tumors relative to blood (p = 0.039).

CDR1 and CDR2 from the germline V gene are SGHKS and YYEKEE (reference sequence). The CDR3 consists of 14 residues. The researchers produced TCR beta cDNA from around 0.5 ug total RNA with a constant-region primer. Libraries covering TCR beta were generated through three nested multiplex PCR rounds (using a slightly modified ARM-PCR). Each of the first two PCR rounds ran roughly 10 cycles with TRBV1-TRBV30 forward and C-beta reverse primers. TCRdb processed the multiplex PCR reads anew with MiXCR; each CDR3 protein has one entry. The table shows around 120,000 distinct CDR3 sequences, with roughly 75% occurring only once. Total RNA and DNA came together from about 19-30 mg of bulk tissue without cell sorting. As for this clonotype: Its matching antigen is unknown. The germline gene is not matched at one end of the junction; a read error may be the cause.

The specimen sequenced was tumor-adjacent normal liver tissue. The chain uses TRBV5-5 and TRBJ2-7, with D perhaps TRBD2 (6 bases). The receptor's source is a woman aged 60-75 years with primary liver carcinoma and hepatitis B virus infection. This chain's CDR3 is CASSRDLSSYGQYF. The CDR3 DNA is TGTGCAAGCAGCCGGGACTTGAGCTCCTACGGGCAGTACTTC.